This entry lists 12 T cell receptor beta chains sequenced from one sample in a study of vaccination and CD4 T cells after COVID-19. These receptors lack a known antigen. Treatment specified: approximately nine-day PBMC culture with coronavirus spike peptide pools or control peptides (ViraFEST assay). The unexposed donor gave CD4+ T cells before the COVID-19 pandemic (2011-2018). Sequenced with the Oncomine TCR Beta short-read assay was DNA taken from cultured CD4+ T cells. One entry per CDR3 protein, called by TCRdb with MiXCR from the PCR reads. The sample lists more than 4,500 distinct CDR3 sequences; 41% were seen once. Sequencing used CD4+ T cells from blood, cultured in vitro. Receptors were obtained from a human donor in good health.

The J gene is TRBJ2-1, the V gene TRBV6-5; D is unresolved. Trimming removed 0 bases from V and 2 bases from J, with 11 bases in between. This CDR3 has 16 residues. CDR1 is MNHEY, CDR2 SVGAGI, per germline. Here the CDR3 DNA reads TGTGCCAGCAGTTACTCGGGTGGAAGTCCCTACAATGAGCAGTTCTTC. This sequence encodes CASSYSGGSPYNEQFF.

The genes are TRBV12-3 or TRBV12-4 and TRBJ2-6, with D perhaps TRBD1 (5 bases). Trimming cost V 3 bases and J 0 bases, with 9 bases left between them. This CDR3 region has 16 residues. CDR3 sequence (DNA): TGTGCCAGCAGTTTGCAGGGAAGCTCTGGGGCCAACGTCCTGACTTTC. This translates into CASSLQGSSGANVLTF.

This chain joins TRBV14 and TRBJ2-1; D might be TRBD2 (5 bases). Germline assignment: CDR1 SGHDN and CDR2 FVKESK. Trimming shortened V by 5 bases and J by 6 bases, and 14 bases separated the two germline ends. This CDR3 spans 14 amino acids. The CDR3 loop is CASSVQTTRNEQFF. The DNA of the CDR3 is TGTGCCAGCAGCGTTCAGACTACCCGCAATGAGCAGTTCTTC.

The chain links TRBV7-6 to TRBJ1-6, with 8 nucleotides matching TRBD1. V lost 5 bases and J lost 8; bases outside the gene matches: 5. CDR3 length: 14 amino acids. Germline CDR1 reads SGHVS; CDR2 reads FNYEAQ. The CDR3 reads CASSVTGGDSPLHF. DNA of the CDR3: TGTGCCAGCAGCGTAACAGGGGGGGATTCACCCCTCCACTTT.

This clonotype is deemed medium-sized (0.01 to 0.1%). The rearrangement joins TRBV27 to TRBJ1-6; TRBD1 agrees at 8 bases. CDR3 size: 15 residues. J gave up 3 bases and V 2 bases, and 0 bases lay outside the gene matches. Looked up from germline, CDR1 is MNHEY and CDR2 is SMNVEV (reference sequence). CDR3 loop: CASSLGQGYNSPLHF. The CDR3 coding sequence is TGTGCCAGCAGTTTAGGACAGGGCTATAATTCACCCCTCCACTTT.

V and J are TRBV7-6 and TRBJ1-5; no definite D call. From germline, CDR1 is SGHVS and CDR2 FNYEAQ. The CDR3 length is 18 residues. V lost 10 bases, J lost 1 base, and 26 bases lay in between. Here the CDR3 DNA reads TGTGCCAAGGAGGGAGAGTGCTCTTCAAGGGTAAGCAATCAGCCCCAGCATTTT. Translation gives CAKEGECSSRVSNQPQHF.

This chain links TRBV27 with TRBJ2-3; no reliable D call. Deletions cut 2 bases from V and 2 bases from J, with 11 bases between. The CDR3 spans 15 residues. In germline, CDR1 is MNHEY, CDR2 SMNVEV (reference sequence). In DNA, the CDR3 is TGTGCCAGCAGTTTACGCAGGAGTTACACAGATACGCAGTATTTT. This translates into CASSLRRSYTDTQYF.

V gene TRBV7-6 combines with J gene TRBJ2-7, with no clear D. Germline V lookup: CDR1 SGHVS, CDR2 FNYEAQ. With 0 bases removed from V and 2 bases from J, the gap between germline ends came to 11 bases. The CDR3 loop spans 15 amino acids. The CDR3 region has the DNA TGTGCCAGCAGCTTAGCGGCGTCAGGTCCCTACGAGCAGTACTTC. It specifies CASSLAASGPYEQYF.

V and J are TRBV30 and TRBJ1-1; the match to TRBD1 covers 7 bases. V gave up 1 base and J gave up 11 bases; unmatched junction bases: 13. Looked up from germline, CDR1 is GTSNPN and CDR2 is SVGIG (reference sequence). The CDR3 is made up of 14 amino acids. CDR3 region: CAWSAYSRTGAAFF. CDR3 sequence (DNA): TGTGCCTGGAGTGCTTACTCCAGGACAGGCGCGGCTTTCTTT.

The gene calls are TRBV7-2 and TRBJ2-1; no definite D call. Trimming removed 7 bases at V and 0 bases at J, with 10 bases between. Germline V gives CDR1 SGHTA, CDR2 FQGNSA. This CDR3 contains 14 residues. CDR3 loop: CASTRPSSYNEQFF. The CDR3, as DNA: TGTGCCAGCACCCGCCCCAGCTCCTACAATGAGCAGTTCTTC.

The sample holds a few counts of this clonotype. The chain couples TRBV19 to TRBJ2-7, with D perhaps matching TRBD1 (6 bases). Trimming removed 3 bases from V and 10 bases from J, with 22 bases in between. Germline values: CDR1 LNHDA, CDR2 SQIVND (reference sequence). This CDR3 region has 15 residues. CDR3 in DNA: TGTGCCAGTAGTATTGGTGACAGGAAAAACGAGGGACAGTACTTC. This encodes CASSIGDRKNEGQYF. Full variable domain (missing parts from reference TRBV19 and TRBJ2-7): DGGITQSPKYLFRKEGQNVTLSCEQNLNHDAMYWYRQDPGQGLRLIYYSQIVNDFQKGDIAEGYSVSREKKESFPLTVTSAQKNPTAFYLCASSIGDRKNEGQYFGPGTRLTVT.

The rearrangement uses TRBV4-1 and TRBJ1-6, with a tentative D call TRBD1 (6 bases). CDR1 and CDR2 from the germline V gene are MGHRA and YSYEKL. V lost 4 bases and J lost 6, with 22 bases in between. The CDR3 has 18 amino acids. CDR3 coding DNA: TGCGCCAGCAGCCCCGAGCGTGGAAAAACAGGGTCTAATTCACCCCTCCACTTT. Its translation is CASSPERGKTGSNSPLHF.